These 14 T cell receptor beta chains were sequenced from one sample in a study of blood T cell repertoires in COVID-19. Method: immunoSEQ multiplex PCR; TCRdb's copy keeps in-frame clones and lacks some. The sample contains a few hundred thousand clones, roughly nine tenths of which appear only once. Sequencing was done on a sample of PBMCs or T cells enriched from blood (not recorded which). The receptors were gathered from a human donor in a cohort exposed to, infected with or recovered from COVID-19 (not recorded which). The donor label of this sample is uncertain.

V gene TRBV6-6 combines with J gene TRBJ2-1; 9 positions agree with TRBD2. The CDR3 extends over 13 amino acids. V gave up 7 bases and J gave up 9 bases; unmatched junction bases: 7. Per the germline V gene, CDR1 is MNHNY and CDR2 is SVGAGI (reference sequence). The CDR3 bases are TGTGCCAGCAACGCGGGGGGGCCGGGTGAGCAGTTCTTC. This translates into CASNAGGPGEQFF.

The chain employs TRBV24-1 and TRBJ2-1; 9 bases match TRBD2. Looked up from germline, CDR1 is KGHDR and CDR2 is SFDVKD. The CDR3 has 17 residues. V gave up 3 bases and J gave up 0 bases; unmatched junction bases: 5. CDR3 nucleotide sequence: TGTGCCACCAGTGATCCCTTTAGCGGGAGCTCCTACAATGAGCAGTTCTTC. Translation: CATSDPFSGSSYNEQFF.

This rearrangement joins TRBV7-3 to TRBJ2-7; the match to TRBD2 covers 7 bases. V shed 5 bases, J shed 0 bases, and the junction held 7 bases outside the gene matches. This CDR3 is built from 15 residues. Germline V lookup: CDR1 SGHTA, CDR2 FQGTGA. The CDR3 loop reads CASSAGAGSSYEQYF. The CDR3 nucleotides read TGTGCCAGCAGCGCGGGAGCAGGAAGCTCCTACGAGCAGTACTTC.

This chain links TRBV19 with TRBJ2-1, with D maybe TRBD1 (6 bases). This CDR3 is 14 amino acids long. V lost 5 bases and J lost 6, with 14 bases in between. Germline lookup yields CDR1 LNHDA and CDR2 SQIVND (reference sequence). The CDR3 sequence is CASSPGQKLNEQFF. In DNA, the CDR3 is TGTGCCAGTAGTCCCGGACAGAAACTCAATGAGCAGTTCTTC.

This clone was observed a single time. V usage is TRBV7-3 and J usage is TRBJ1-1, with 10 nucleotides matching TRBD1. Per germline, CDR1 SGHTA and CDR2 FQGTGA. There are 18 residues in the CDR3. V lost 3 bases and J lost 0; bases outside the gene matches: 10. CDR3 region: CASSFPIGDRGVNTEAFF. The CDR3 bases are TGTGCCAGCAGCTTTCCCATTGGGGACAGGGGCGTGAACACTGAAGCTTTCTTT.

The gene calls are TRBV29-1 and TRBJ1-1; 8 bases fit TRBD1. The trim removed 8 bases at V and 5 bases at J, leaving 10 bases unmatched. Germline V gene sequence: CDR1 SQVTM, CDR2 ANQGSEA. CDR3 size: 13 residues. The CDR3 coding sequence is TGCAGCAGTTCAGGGGGCAGGGATACTGAAGCTTTCTTT. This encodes CSSSGGRDTEAFF. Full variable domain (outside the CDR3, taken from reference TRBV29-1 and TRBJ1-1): SAVISQKPSRDICQRGTSLTIQCQVDSQVTMMFWYRQQPGQSLTLIATANQGSEATYESGFVIDKFPISRPNLTFSTLTVSNMSPEDSSIYLCSSSGGRDTEAFFGQGTRLTVV.

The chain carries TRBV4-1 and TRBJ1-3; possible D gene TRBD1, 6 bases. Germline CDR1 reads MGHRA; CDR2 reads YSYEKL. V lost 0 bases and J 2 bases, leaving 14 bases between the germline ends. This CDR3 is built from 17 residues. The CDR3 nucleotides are TGCGCCAGCAGCCAAGATGCCAGGGGCTTCGCTGGAAACACCATATATTTT. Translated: CASSQDARGFAGNTIYF.

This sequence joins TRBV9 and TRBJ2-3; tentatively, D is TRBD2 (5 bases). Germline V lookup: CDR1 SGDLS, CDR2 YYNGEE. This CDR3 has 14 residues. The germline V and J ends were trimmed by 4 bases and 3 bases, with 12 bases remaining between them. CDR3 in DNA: TGTGCCAGCAGCCCGGGGAAGGGTACAGATACGCAGTATTTT. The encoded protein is CASSPGKGTDTQYF. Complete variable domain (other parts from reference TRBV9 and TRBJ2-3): DSGVTQTPKHLITATGQRVTLRCSPRSGDLSVYWYQQSLDQGLQFLIQYYNGEERAKGNILERFSAQQFPDLHSELNLSSLELGDSALYFCASSPGKGTDTQYFGPGTRLTVL.

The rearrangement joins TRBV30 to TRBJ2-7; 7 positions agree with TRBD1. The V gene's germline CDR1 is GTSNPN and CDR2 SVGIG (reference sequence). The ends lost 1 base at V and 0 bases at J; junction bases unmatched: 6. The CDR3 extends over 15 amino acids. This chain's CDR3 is CAWSEMAGGSYEQYF. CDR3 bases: TGTGCCTGGAGTGAGATGGCAGGGGGCTCCTACGAGCAGTACTTC.

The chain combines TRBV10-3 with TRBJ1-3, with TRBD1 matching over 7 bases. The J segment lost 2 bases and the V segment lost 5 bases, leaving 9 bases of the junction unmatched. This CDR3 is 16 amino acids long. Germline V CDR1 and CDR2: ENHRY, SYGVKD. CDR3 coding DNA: TGTGCCATCAGTCCACAGGGGCCGGCAACTGGAAACACCATATATTTT. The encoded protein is CAISPQGPATGNTIYF.

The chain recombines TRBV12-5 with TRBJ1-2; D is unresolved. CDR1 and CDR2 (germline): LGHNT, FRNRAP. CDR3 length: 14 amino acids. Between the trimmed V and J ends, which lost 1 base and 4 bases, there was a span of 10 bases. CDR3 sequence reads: CASGLATNLYGYTF. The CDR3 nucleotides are TGTGCTAGTGGTTTGGCGACAAACCTCTATGGCTACACCTTC.

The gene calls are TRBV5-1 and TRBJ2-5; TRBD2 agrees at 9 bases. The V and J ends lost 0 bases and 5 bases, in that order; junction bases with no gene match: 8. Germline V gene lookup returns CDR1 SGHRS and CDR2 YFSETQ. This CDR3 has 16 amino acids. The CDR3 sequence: CASSLANGLATETQYF. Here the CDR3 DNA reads TGCGCCAGCAGCTTGGCTAACGGACTAGCGACGGAGACCCAGTACTTC.

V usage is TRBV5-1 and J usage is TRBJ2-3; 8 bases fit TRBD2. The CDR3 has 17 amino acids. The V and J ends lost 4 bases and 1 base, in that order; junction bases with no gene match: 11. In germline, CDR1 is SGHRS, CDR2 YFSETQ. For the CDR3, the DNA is TGCGCCAGCAGCGCCCTCACCCGGGGGGGGCGCACAGATACGCAGTATTTT. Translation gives CASSALTRGGRTDTQYF.

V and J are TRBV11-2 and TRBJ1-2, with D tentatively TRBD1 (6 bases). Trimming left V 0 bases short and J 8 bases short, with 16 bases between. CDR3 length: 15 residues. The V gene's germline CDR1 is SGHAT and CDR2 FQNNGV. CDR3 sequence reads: CASSLDTRGIRGYTF. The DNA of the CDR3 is TGTGCCAGCAGCTTAGATACCAGGGGAATCCGGGGCTACACCTTC.